These T cell receptor beta chains were read from a single sample in a study of T cells in localized non-small cell lung cancer. Assay: immunoSEQ multiplex PCR; the TCRdb copy retains only in-frame clones and omits some. The repertoire includes roughly 50,000 clones, more than 85% of them detected once, and about 20% sits in the top ten. The sequences come from peripheral blood, collected before any cancer treatment. These receptors were collected from a man aged 35 to 69 with stage I lung adenocarcinoma. Both conserved end residues are part of each CDR3. The order of the fields is J gene, clone size, D gene, V gene, CDR3 DNA, CDR3 protein. A D gene is named only where the DNA matches it firmly. Clone sizes are given selectively: once, few, many, or a class where the clone is expanded.

>TRBJ1-1|NA|TRBD1|TRBV2
TGTGCCAGCAGTGAACCAGGGGGCGGAGCTGAAGCTTTCTTT
CASSEPGGGAEAFF
>TRBJ2-5|NA|NA|TRBV13
TGTGCCAGCAGCCCCCCGGAGGCGGGAGAGACCCAGTACTTC
CASSPPEAGETQYF
>TRBJ2-7|NA|TRBD1|TRBV7-9
TGTGCCAGCAGCGACCGGGACAGGCCCTACGAGCAGTACTTC
CASSDRDRPYEQYF
>TRBJ2-3|NA|NA|TRBV19
TGTGCCAGTAGCTCTGGGTTACGCACAGATACGCAGTATTTT
CASSSGLRTDTQYF
>TRBJ1-4|NA|NA|TRBV6-5
TGTGCCAGCAGTCGCGGGGGGTACAATGAAAAACTGTTTTTT
CASSRGGYNEKLFF
>TRBJ2-2|NA|TRBD2|TRBV10-3
TGTGCCATCAGTGGGGGACTAGCGAACACCGGGGAGCTGTTTTTT
CAISGGLANTGELFF
>TRBJ1-4|NA|NA|TRBV30
TGTGCCTGGAGTGGACAGTCGGCTGGTGAAAAACTGTTTTTT
CAWSGQSAGEKLFF
>TRBJ2-3|NA|NA|TRBV2
TGTGCCAGCAGGACAGAAACAGATACGCAGTATTTT
CASRTETDTQYF
>TRBJ1-3|NA|NA|TRBV6-5
TGTGCCAGCAGTTCAGGCACGGGGACTGGAAACACCATATATTTT
CASSSGTGTGNTIYF
>TRBJ2-3|NA|NA|TRBV5-4
TGTGCCAGCAGTGGGGCATCGGACACCACCGATACGCAGTATTTT
CASSGASDTTDTQYF
>TRBJ2-7|NA|TRBD1|TRBV7-9
TGTGCCAGCAGCAAGGACAGGGGAGGGCAGTACTTC
CASSKDRGGQYF
>TRBJ2-3|NA|TRBD1|TRBV10-3
TGTGCCATCAAGCCCCGACAGGGCCGGGACGCTCAAGATACGCAGTATTTT
CAIKPRQGRDAQDTQYF
>TRBJ2-2|NA|TRBD2|TRBV6-5
TGTGCCAGCAGTAAGGGACTAGTTATGGCCGGGGAGCTGTTTTTT
CASSKGLVMAGELFF
>TRBJ1-5|NA|NA|TRBV30
TGTGCCTGGGACTATGGGGGTCAGCCCCAGCATTTT
CAWDYGGQPQHF
>TRBJ1-1|once|TRBD1|TRBV7-9
TGTGCCAGCAGCTCGACGCTGGGAGGGACAGGGGGCTATAACACTGAAGCTTTCTTT
CASSSTLGGTGGYNTEAFF
>TRBJ2-7|NA|TRBD1|TRBV11-3
TGTGCCAGCAGCCCCGAGGGACAGCTCTACGAGCAGTACTTC
CASSPEGQLYEQYF
>TRBJ2-7|NA|TRBD2|TRBV18
TGTGCCAGCTCACCCGGGACTAGCGCGTCCTACGAGCAGTACTTC
CASSPGTSASYEQYF
>TRBJ2-1|NA|NA|TRBV28
TGTGCCAGCAGTTTACCCCGGGGGGCGGGAGCCCACAATGAGCAGTTCTTC
CASSLPRGAGAHNEQFF
>TRBJ2-7|NA|NA|TRBV5-5
TGTGCCAGCAGCTTGGCCGTGGGGGGAGCGGCGTACGAGCAGTACTTC
CASSLAVGGAAYEQYF
>TRBJ2-7|NA|TRBD2|TRBV5-5
TGTGCCAGCAACCTAGCGGGAGGGGCCTACGAGCAGTACTTC
CASNLAGGAYEQYF
>TRBJ2-7|NA|NA|TRBV28
TGTGCCAGCAGTAGGTGGGAGCCGTCGTTTAGAGCGTCGGAGCAGTACTTC
CASSRWEPSFRASEQYF
>TRBJ2-3|medium-sized|TRBD2|TRBV11-3
TGTGCCAGCAGCTCACAAGCGGGAGGGAAGGCCACAGATACGCAGTATTTT
CASSSQAGGKATDTQYF
>TRBJ1-1|NA|TRBD1|TRBV2
TGTGCCAGCACTTTACAGGGGTGGGACACTGAAGCTTTCTTT
CASTLQGWDTEAFF
>TRBJ1-2|NA|NA|TRBV7-2
TGTGCCAGCACCCCGGGGATCTCCGACACCTTC
CASTPGISDTF
>TRBJ1-3|NA|TRBD1|TRBV11-2
TGTGCCAGCAGCCCCAGGGGGCCTGGAAACACCATATATTTT
CASSPRGPGNTIYF
>TRBJ1-5|NA|TRBD1|TRBV29-1
TGCAGCGTTGCCCTGACAGGGGGCGAACAGCCCCAGCATTTT
CSVALTGGEQPQHF
>TRBJ2-1|NA|TRBD1|TRBV7-9
TGTGCCAGCAGCTTAGATGGGACAGGGGGAGTCTGGGAGCAGTTCTTC
CASSLDGTGGVWEQFF
>TRBJ2-2|NA|NA|TRBV19
TGTGCCAGTAGTTCCCCGCACACCGGGGAGCTGTTTTTT
CASSSPHTGELFF
>TRBJ2-1|once|TRBD2|TRBV7-3
TGTGCCAGCAGCCCCGGCTCGGGAGGGAGGCCGCCCGGCTACAATGAGCAGTTCTTC
CASSPGSGGRPPGYNEQFF
>TRBJ1-1|NA|TRBD1|TRBV18
TGTGCCAGCTCACCATTAACAGGGGTCGACACTGAAGCTTTCTTT
CASSPLTGVDTEAFF
>TRBJ2-2|NA|NA|TRBV9
TGTGCCAGCAGCGTAGCAGCGGGCTTGAACGGGGAGCTGTTTTTT
CASSVAAGLNGELFF
>TRBJ1-1|NA|NA|TRBV27
TGTGCCAGCAGTTTATCCAGGAACACTGAAGCTTTCTTT
CASSLSRNTEAFF
>TRBJ2-7|NA|NA|TRBV20-1
TGCAGTGCACGGAATTCCTACGAGCAGTACTTC
CSARNSYEQYF
>TRBJ2-3|NA|NA|TRBV19
TGTGCCAGTACCTCCAGACTGGATACGCAGTATTTT
CASTSRLDTQYF